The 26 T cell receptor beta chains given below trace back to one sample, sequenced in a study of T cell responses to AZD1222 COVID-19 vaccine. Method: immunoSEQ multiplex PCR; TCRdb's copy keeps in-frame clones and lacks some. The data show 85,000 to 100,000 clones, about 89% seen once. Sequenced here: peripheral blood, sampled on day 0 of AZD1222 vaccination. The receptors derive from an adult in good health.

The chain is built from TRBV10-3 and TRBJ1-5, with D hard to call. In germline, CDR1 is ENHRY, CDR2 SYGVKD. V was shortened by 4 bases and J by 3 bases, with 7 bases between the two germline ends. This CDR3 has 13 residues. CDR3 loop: CAISGQPNQPQHF. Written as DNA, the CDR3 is TGTGCCATCAGTGGGCAGCCCAATCAGCCCCAGCATTTT.

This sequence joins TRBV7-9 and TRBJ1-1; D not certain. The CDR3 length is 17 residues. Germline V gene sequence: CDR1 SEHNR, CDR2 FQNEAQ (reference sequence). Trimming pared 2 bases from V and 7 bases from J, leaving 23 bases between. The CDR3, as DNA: TGTGCCAGCAGCTTATTCTCTTTTTCGGTAACCTTAAATGAAGCTTTCTTT. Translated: CASSLFSFSVTLNEAFF.

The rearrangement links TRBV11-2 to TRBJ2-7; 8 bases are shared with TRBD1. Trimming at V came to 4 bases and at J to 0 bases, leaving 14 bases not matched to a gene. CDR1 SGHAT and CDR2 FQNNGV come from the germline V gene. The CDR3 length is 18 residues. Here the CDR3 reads CASSSDRGWLRGSYEQYF. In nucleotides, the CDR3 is TGTGCCAGCAGCTCCGACAGGGGCTGGCTACGTGGCTCCTACGAGCAGTACTTC.

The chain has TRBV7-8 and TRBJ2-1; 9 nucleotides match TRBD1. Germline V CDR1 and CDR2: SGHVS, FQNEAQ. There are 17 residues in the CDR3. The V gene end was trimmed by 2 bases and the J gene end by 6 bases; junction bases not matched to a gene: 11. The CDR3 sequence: CASSLWTGTGSGNEQFF. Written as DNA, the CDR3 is TGTGCCAGCAGCTTATGGACGGGGACAGGGAGCGGCAATGAGCAGTTCTTC.

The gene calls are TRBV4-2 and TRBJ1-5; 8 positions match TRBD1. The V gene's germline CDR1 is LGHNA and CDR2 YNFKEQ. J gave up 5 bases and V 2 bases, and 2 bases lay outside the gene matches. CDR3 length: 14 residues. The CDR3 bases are TGTGCCAGCAGCCAACGGACAGGGTATCAGCCCCAGCATTTT. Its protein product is CASSQRTGYQPQHF.

CDR3: CASSQFRQGGNQPQHF. For the CDR3, the DNA is TGTGCCAGCAGCCAATTTAGACAGGGTGGCAATCAGCCCCAGCATTTT. The J gene is TRBJ1-5, the V gene TRBV16; 7 positions match TRBD1. Germline loops: CDR1 KGHSY, CDR2 FQNENV. This CDR3 region has 16 residues. The ends lost 1 base at V and 2 bases at J; junction bases unmatched: 5. The full variable domain, with the rest looked up from reference TRBV16 and TRBJ1-5, is GEEVAQTPKHLVRGEGQKAKLYCAPIKGHSYVFWYQQVLKNEFKFLISFQNENVFDETGMPKERFSAKCLPNSPCSLEIQATKLEDSAVYFCASSQFRQGGNQPQHFGDGTRLSIL.

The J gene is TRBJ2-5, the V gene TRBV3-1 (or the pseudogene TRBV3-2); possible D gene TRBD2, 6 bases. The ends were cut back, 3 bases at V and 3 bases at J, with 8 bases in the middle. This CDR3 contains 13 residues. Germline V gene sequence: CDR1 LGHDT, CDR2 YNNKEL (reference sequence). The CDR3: CASSHSGEETQYF. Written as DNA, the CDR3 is TGTGCCAGCAGCCATAGCGGAGAAGAGACCCAGTACTTC.

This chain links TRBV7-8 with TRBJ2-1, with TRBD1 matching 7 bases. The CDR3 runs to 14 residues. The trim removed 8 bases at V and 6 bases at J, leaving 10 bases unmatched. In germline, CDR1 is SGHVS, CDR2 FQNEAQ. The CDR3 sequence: CASGRDRAGNEQFF. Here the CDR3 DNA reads TGTGCCAGCGGCCGAGACAGGGCGGGCAATGAGCAGTTCTTC.

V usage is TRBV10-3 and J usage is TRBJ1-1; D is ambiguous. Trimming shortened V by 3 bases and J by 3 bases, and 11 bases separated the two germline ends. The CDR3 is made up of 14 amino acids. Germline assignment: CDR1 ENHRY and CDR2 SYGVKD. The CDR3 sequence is CAISDSGGDTEAFF. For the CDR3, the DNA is TGTGCCATCAGTGACTCAGGCGGGGACACTGAAGCTTTCTTT.

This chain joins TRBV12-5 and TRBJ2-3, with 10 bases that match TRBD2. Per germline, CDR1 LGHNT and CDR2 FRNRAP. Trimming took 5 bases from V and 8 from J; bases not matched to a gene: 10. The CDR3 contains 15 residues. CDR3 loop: CASGPSGGAPVTQYF. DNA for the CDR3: TGTGCTAGTGGTCCAAGCGGGGGGGCCCCGGTTACGCAGTATTTT.

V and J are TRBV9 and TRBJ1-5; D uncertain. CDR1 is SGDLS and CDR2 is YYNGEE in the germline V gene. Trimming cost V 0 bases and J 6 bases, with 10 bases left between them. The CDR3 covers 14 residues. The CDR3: CASSVGLGFQPQHF. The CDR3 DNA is TGTGCCAGCAGCGTAGGGTTAGGGTTTCAGCCCCAGCATTTT.

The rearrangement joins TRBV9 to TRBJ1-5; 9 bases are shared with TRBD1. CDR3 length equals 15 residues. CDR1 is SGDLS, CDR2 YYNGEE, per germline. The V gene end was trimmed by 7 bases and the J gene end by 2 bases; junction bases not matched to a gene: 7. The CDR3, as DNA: TGTGCCAGCGGATGGGGACAGGGCCGCAATCAGCCCCAGCATTTT. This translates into CASGWGQGRNQPQHF.

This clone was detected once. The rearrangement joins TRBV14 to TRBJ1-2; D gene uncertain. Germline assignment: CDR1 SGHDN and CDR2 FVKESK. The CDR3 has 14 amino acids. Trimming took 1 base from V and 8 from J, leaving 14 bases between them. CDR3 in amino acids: CASSQGWGVGGYTF. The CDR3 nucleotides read TGTGCCAGCAGCCAAGGATGGGGAGTAGGCGGCTACACCTTC.

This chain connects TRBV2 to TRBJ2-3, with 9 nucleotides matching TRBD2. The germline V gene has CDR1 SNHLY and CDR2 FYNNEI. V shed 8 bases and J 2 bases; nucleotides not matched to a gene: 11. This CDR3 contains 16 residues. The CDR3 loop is CASVAGAGGLTDTQYF. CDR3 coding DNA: TGTGCCAGCGTCGCCGGAGCGGGGGGCCTCACAGATACGCAGTATTTT. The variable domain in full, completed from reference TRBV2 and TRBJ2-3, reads EPEVTQTPSHQVTQMGQEVILRCVPISNHLYFYWYRQILGQKVEFLVSFYNNEISEKSEIFDDQFSVERPDGSNFTLKIRSTKLEDSAMYFCASVAGAGGLTDTQYFGPGTRLTVL.

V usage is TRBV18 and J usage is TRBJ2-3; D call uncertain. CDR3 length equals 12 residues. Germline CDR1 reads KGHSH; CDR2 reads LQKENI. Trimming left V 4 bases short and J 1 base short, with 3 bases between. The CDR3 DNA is TGTGCCAGCTCACTTCGCACAGATACGCAGTATTTT. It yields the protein CASSLRTDTQYF.

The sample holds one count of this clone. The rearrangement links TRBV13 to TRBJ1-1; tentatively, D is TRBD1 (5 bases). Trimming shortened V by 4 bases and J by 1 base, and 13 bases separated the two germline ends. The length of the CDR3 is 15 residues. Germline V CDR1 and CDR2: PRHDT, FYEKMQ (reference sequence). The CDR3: CASSYRGYSNTEAFF. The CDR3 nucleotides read TGTGCCAGCAGCTATCGGGGCTACTCGAACACTGAAGCTTTCTTT.

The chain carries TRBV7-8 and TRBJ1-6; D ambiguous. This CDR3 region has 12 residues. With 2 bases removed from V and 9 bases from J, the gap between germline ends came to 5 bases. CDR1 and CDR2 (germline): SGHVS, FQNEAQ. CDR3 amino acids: CASSLWGSPLHF. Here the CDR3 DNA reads TGTGCCAGCAGCTTATGGGGTTCACCCCTCCACTTT.

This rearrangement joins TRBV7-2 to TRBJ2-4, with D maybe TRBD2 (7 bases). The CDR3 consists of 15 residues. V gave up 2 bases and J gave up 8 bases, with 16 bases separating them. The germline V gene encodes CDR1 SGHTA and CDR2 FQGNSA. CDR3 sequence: CASSLRRGGRDIQYF. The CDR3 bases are TGTGCCAGCAGCTTACGTCGCGGGGGCCGGGACATTCAGTACTTC.

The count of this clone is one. The CDR3 DNA follows: TGTGCCAGCAGCTCAGAGCCCGGGTACTACACCTTC. It encodes CASSSEPGYYTF. The genes are TRBV5-6 and TRBJ1-2; no clear D. CDR3 length: 12 amino acids. V gave up 3 bases and J gave up 10 bases, with 13 bases separating them. Germline V gives CDR1 SGHDT, CDR2 YYEEEE.

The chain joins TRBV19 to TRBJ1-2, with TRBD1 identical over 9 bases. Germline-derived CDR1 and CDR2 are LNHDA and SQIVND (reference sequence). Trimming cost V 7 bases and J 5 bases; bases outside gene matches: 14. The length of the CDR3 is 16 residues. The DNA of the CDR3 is TGTGCCAGTACCTCGCCCAGGACAGGGGAGTCTTATGGCTACACCTTC. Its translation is CASTSPRTGESYGYTF.

The DNA of the CDR3 is TGTGCCAGCAGTTTACAGGGGGCAGTCGGCACTGAAGCTTTCTTT. This sequence encodes CASSLQGAVGTEAFF. V is TRBV5-4 and J is TRBJ1-1; TRBD1 matches 9 bases. Germline V gene lookup returns CDR1 SGHNT and CDR2 YYREEE (reference sequence). After removal of 5 bases from V and 4 bases from J, the junction contained 9 bases not matched to a gene. CDR3 length: 15 amino acids.

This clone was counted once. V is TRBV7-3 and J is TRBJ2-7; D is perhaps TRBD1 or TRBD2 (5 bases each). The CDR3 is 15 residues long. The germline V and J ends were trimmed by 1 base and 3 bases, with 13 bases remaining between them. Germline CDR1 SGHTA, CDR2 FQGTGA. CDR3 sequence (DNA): TGTGCCAGCAGCTTAAGTTGGGGGTTGAACTACGAGCAGTACTTC. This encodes CASSLSWGLNYEQYF.

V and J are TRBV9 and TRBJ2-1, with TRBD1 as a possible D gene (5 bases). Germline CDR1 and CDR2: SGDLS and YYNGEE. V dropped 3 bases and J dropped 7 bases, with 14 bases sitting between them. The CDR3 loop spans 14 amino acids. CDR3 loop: CASSARQFGNEQFF. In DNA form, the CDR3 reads TGTGCCAGCAGCGCCCGACAGTTTGGGAATGAGCAGTTCTTC.

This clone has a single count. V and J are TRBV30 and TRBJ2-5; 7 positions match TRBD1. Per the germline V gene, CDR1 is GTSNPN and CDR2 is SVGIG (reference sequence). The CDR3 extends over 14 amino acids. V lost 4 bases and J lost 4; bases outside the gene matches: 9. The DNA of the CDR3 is TGTGCCTGGACCGCCGGGACAGAAGTAGAGACCCAGTACTTC. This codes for CAWTAGTEVETQYF.

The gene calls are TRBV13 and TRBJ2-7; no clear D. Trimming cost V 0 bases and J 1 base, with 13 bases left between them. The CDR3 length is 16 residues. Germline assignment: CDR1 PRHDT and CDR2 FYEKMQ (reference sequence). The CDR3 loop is CASSLGQMAESYEQYF. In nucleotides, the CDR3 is TGTGCCAGCAGCTTAGGCCAGATGGCGGAGTCCTACGAGCAGTACTTC.

The CDR3 region is CASSQDTAGREAFF. The DNA for the CDR3 is TGTGCCAGCAGCCAAGATACGGCAGGCCGTGAAGCTTTCTTT. The genes are TRBV3-1 (or the pseudogene TRBV3-2) and TRBJ1-1, with unresolved D. Germline V gene data show CDR1 as LGHDT and CDR2 as YNNKEL (reference sequence). The germline V and J ends were trimmed by 0 bases and 7 bases, with 12 bases remaining between them. CDR3 length equals 14 residues.